These 17 T cell receptor beta chains share one sample of origin, sequenced in a study of T cell responses to AZD1222 COVID-19 vaccine. Produced via immunoSEQ multiplex PCR; TCRdb's table is partial and in-frame only. This sample has about 120,000 clones, with around 90% found just once. The specimen was peripheral blood, collected on day 0 of AZD1222 vaccination. These receptors were taken from an adult in good health.

The chain is built from TRBV7-8 and TRBJ2-7, with TRBD2 identical over 8 bases. Losses at the gene ends were 3 bases for V and 0 bases for J; bases not matched to a gene: 10. CDR1 SGHVS and CDR2 FQNEAQ come from the germline V gene. This CDR3 spans 17 amino acids. The CDR3 reads CASSLEFAGGSSYEQYF. CDR3 bases: TGTGCCAGCAGCTTGGAGTTCGCGGGAGGTTCCTCCTACGAGCAGTACTTC.

The rearrangement links TRBV9 to TRBJ1-2; a weak D match, TRBD1 (5 bases). This CDR3 has 15 residues. Germline CDR1 and CDR2: SGDLS and YYNGEE. The germline V and J ends were trimmed by 3 bases and 4 bases, with 16 bases remaining between them. The CDR3 loop is CASSDRQSLGYGYTF. CDR3 DNA: TGTGCCAGCAGCGATAGACAGAGTCTTGGCTATGGCTACACCTTC.

This chain uses TRBV7-6 with TRBJ2-1, with TRBD2 matching over 12 bases. Germline V lookup: CDR1 SGHVS, CDR2 FNYEAQ. CDR3 size: 16 residues. V dropped 5 bases and J dropped 2; count of bases not matched to a gene: 4. CDR3 amino acids: CASSQWTSGTYNEQFF. The CDR3 DNA follows: TGTGCCAGCAGCCAATGGACTAGCGGGACCTACAATGAGCAGTTCTTC.

The rearrangement uses TRBV5-1 and TRBJ2-7; TRBD1 aligns across 12 bases. V lost 4 bases and J lost 6; bases outside the gene matches: 17. This CDR3 has 18 residues. In germline, CDR1 is SGHRS, CDR2 YFSETQ. DNA of the CDR3: TGCGCCAGCAGCCCTAGGGACAGGGGGCGGACTAGACTCGGCGAGCAGTACTTC. This sequence encodes CASSPRDRGRTRLGEQYF.

This sequence joins TRBV7-3 and TRBJ1-1; D not resolved. Per germline, CDR1 SGHTA and CDR2 FQGTGA. The V end lost 3 bases, the J end lost 6 bases, and 5 bases lay between the germline ends. This CDR3 comprises 11 residues. For the CDR3, the DNA is TGTGCCAGCAGCTTTCAGGCTGAAGCTTTCTTT. Its protein is CASSFQAEAFF.

This clone was counted only a few times. The J gene is TRBJ1-1, the V gene TRBV19; 10 positions agree with TRBD1. CDR3 length: 14 residues. CDR1 and CDR2 (germline): LNHDA, SQIVND (reference sequence). The J segment lost 5 bases and the V segment lost 4 bases, leaving 4 bases of the junction unmatched. In DNA form, the CDR3 reads TGTGCCAGTAGTAAAGGACAGGGGGGGACTGAAGCTTTCTTT. It yields the protein CASSKGQGGTEAFF.

This chain joins TRBV28 and TRBJ1-2; 8 nucleotides line up with TRBD1. CDR1 is MDHEN and CDR2 is SYDVKM in the germline V gene. The CDR3 is 14 amino acids. The ends lost 6 bases at V and 14 bases at J; junction bases unmatched: 17. CDR3 nucleotide sequence: TGTGCCAGCAGCTTCCGGGACAGGTACCTTGGAGGAACCTTC. This gives the protein CASSFRDRYLGGTF.

V gene TRBV4-3 combines with J gene TRBJ1-6; D unclear. V dropped 0 bases and J dropped 8 bases, with 11 bases sitting between them. CDR1 LGHNA and CDR2 YSLEER come from the germline V gene. The length of the CDR3 is 15 residues. The CDR3 coding sequence is TGCGCCAGCAGCCAAGAGCGGTATTCGTATTCACCCCTCCACTTT. Translated, it gives CASSQERYSYSPLHF.

The chain uses TRBV10-2 and TRBJ2-1; D unresolved. Between the trimmed V and J ends, which lost 4 bases and 8 bases, there was a span of 15 bases. This CDR3 is built from 14 residues. Per germline, CDR1 WSHSY and CDR2 SAAADI. Written as DNA, the CDR3 is TGCGCCAGCAGTGTGGGTTATCGGCGCTATGAGCAGTTCTTC. It yields the protein CASSVGYRRYEQFF.

This clone has a single count. The chain links TRBV3-1 (or the pseudogene TRBV3-2) to TRBJ1-2, with D unclear. CDR1 and CDR2 from the germline V gene are LGHDT and YNNKEL (reference sequence). CDR3 length: 14 amino acids. Between the trimmed V and J ends, which lost 0 bases and 4 bases, there was a span of 9 bases. CDR3: CASSQDRHFYGYTF. In DNA form, the CDR3 reads TGTGCCAGCAGCCAAGATAGACACTTCTATGGCTACACCTTC.

The J gene is TRBJ2-7, the V gene TRBV30; 11 nucleotides match TRBD2. The CDR3 spans 15 residues. V was pared by 1 base and J by 5 bases, with 7 bases of the junction left unmatched. In germline, CDR1 is GTSNPN, CDR2 SVGIG (reference sequence). CDR3 region: CAWSGGLAAGDEQYF. The CDR3 DNA sequence: TGTGCCTGGAGTGGGGGACTAGCGGCCGGGGACGAGCAGTACTTC.

This chain uses TRBV7-9 with TRBJ2-7; TRBD2 agrees at 7 bases. Germline V gene data show CDR1 as SEHNR and CDR2 as FQNEAQ (reference sequence). V shed 3 bases and J 4 bases; nucleotides not matched to a gene: 9. The CDR3 sequence is 15 residues long. CDR3 in DNA: TGTGCCAGCAGCTTCAGGAGCGGGGATGTATACGAGCAGTACTTC. Its translation is CASSFRSGDVYEQYF. Looking up the rest from reference TRBV7-9 and TRBJ2-7 gives the full variable domain: DTGVSQNPRHKITKRGQNVTFRCDPISEHNRLYWYRQTLGQGPEFLTYFQNEAQLEKSRLLSDRFSAERPKGSFSTLEIQRTEQGDSAMYLCASSFRSGDVYEQYFGPGTRLTVT.

This clone was detected only once. J is TRBJ2-3 and V is TRBV29-1; tentatively, D is TRBD1 or TRBD2 (5 bases each). Per the germline V gene, CDR1 is SQVTM and CDR2 is ANQGSEA. The CDR3 is 13 residues long. The V end was cut by 5 bases, the J end by 2 bases, with 11 bases between. Here the CDR3 reads CSVLGTDTDTQYF. For the CDR3, the DNA is TGCAGCGTTTTGGGGACGGACACAGATACGCAGTATTTT.

This chain connects TRBV27 to TRBJ1-4; the D is unclear. This CDR3 is 16 amino acids long. The germline V and J ends were trimmed by 6 bases and 6 bases, with 20 bases remaining between them. CDR1 and CDR2 from the germline V gene are MNHEY and SMNVEV (reference sequence). The CDR3 bases are TGTGCCAGCAGCCCCGGACCGTCGTGGGAGTATGAAAAACTGTTTTTT. This codes for CASSPGPSWEYEKLFF.

The chain carries TRBV9 and TRBJ2-2, with D tentatively TRBD2 (5 bases). Deletions cut 10 bases from V and 3 bases from J, with 10 bases between. Germline CDR1 SGDLS, CDR2 YYNGEE. The CDR3 runs 12 residues. CDR3 DNA: TGTGCCTCCAAGAGGGACACCGGGGAGCTGTTTTTT. It encodes CASKRDTGELFF.

This sequence joins TRBV18 and TRBJ2-1, with D uncertain. The length of the CDR3 is 15 residues. V lost 6 bases and J 5 bases, leaving 17 bases between the germline ends. Germline lookup yields CDR1 KGHSH and CDR2 LQKENI. This chain's CDR3 is CASSPSAIRNNEQFF. Here the CDR3 DNA reads TGTGCCAGCTCCCCTTCAGCTATAAGAAACAATGAGCAGTTCTTC. The full variable domain, its missing parts supplied by reference TRBV18 and TRBJ2-1, is NAGVMQNPRHLVRRRGQEARLRCSPMKGHSHVYWYRQLPEEGLKFMVYLQKENIIDESGMPKERFSAEFPKEGPSILRIQQVVRGDSAAYFCASSPSAIRNNEQFFGPGTRLTVL.

The chain uses TRBV5-1 and TRBJ1-4; D call uncertain. Trimming took off 5 bases at V and 3 bases at J, with 14 bases between the two ends. Germline V gene sequence: CDR1 SGHRS, CDR2 YFSETQ. This CDR3 region has 15 residues. Written as DNA, the CDR3 is TGCGCCAGCAGAGTCCAGAACGGCCCTAATGAAAAACTGTTTTTT. Its translation: CASRVQNGPNEKLFF.